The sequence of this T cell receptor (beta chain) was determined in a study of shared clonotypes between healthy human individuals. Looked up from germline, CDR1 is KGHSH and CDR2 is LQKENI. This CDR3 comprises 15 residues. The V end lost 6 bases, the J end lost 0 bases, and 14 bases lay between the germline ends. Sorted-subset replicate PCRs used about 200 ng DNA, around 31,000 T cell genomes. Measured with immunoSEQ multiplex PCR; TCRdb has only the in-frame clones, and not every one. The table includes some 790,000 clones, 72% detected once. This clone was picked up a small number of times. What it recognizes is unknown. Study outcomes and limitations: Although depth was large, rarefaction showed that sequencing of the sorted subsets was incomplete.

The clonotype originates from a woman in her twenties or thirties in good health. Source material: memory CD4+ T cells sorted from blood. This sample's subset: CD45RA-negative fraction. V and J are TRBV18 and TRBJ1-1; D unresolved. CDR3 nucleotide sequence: TGTGCCAGCTCCCCCCGGGAGGGAGTGAACACTGAAGCTTTCTTT. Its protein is CASSPREGVNTEAFF.